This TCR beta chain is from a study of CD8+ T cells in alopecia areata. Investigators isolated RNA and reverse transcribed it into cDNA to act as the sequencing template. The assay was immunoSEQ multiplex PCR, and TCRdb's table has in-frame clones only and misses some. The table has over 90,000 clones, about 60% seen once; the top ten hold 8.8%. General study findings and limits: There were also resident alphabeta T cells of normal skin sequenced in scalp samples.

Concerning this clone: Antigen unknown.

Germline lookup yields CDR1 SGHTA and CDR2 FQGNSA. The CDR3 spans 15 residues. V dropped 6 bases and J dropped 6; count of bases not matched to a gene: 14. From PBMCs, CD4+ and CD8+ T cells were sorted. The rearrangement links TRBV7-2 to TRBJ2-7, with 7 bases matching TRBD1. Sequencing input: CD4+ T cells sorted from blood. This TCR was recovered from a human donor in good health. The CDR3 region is CASSWDRRAHGEQYF. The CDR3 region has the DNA TGTGCCAGCAGTTGGGACAGAAGGGCTCATGGCGAGCAGTACTTC.